This T cell receptor (beta chain) was captured in a study of blood T cell repertoires in COVID-19. Study-level background: PBMCs, B-cell-depleted T cells, or T cells were the source of the cDNA or gDNA that made up the material.

Assay used: immunoSEQ multiplex PCR; TCRdb lists only in-frame clones, some missing. The sample records around 430,000 clones, about 83% being singletons. Trimming removed 3 bases from V and 5 bases from J, with 18 bases in between. The CDR3 covers 16 residues. The sequenced sample was PBMCs or T cells enriched from blood (not recorded which). The TCR originated in a woman between 45 and 65 years old who had recovered from COVID-19. V is TRBV5-3 and J is TRBJ1-3; D not resolved. TRBV5-3 is filed as an ORF, its function uncertain. The CDR3 DNA sequence: TGTGCCAGAAGCTCGGGTCAGAGCCAGCAAAGAAACACCATATATTTT. Translated, it gives CARSSGQSQQRNTIYF.